This paragraph reports one T cell receptor (beta chain). The clone's antigen remains unknown. One base away there is no much larger clone; base qualities are not given. This sample stems from a study of neoadjuvant nivolumab and ipilimumab in lung cancer (dated by TCRdb to the early 2020s). As for the study more broadly: Intravenous nivolumab was dosed at 3 mg/kg on days 1, 15 and 29, and in the combination arm ipilimumab 1 mg/kg was added on day 1 only. The primary endpoint of the trial was the rate of major pathologic response (MPR) in the intention-to-treat population of each study arm. A total of roughly 45 patients with operable NSCLC were treated in the trial, with around 23 randomized to nivolumab monotherapy and roughly 21 randomized to nivolumab plus ipilimumab. TCR repertoires in pretherapy (baseline) peripheral blood were compared with TCR repertoires in tumors resected at surgery after neoadjuvant immune checkpoint blockade. Matched pretherapy and resected tumor pairs were analyzed from seven patients, of whom four had been treated with nivolumab and three with nivolumab plus ipilimumab.

Looking up the germline V gene yields CDR1 SGHRS and CDR2 YFSETQ. Its CDR3 holds 16 amino acids, cysteine through phenylalanine. Of the read, only the CDR3 DNA is kept; its 48 bases are in frame from base 1. For this chain, trimming is 0 bases at the V end and 0 bases at the J end, and the number of junction bases without a gene match is 4. Interpreted using the paper, the time point label stands for: at surgical resection after neoadjuvant nivolumab +/- ipilimumab. The samples were taken from NEOSTAR, a phase 2 randomized trial in operable NSCLC that tested neoadjuvant nivolumab or nivolumab plus ipilimumab, followed by surgery. Paper-wide results and their limitations: Tumor T-cell richness and clonality rose from pretherapy to surgery in three of three dual-therapy tumors but in only two of four nivolumab-treated tumors. TCR sequencing was performed in a small number of samples. No significant correlation was found between TCR clonality and pathologic tumor regression, and only a single major-pathologic-response sample was available for the analysis of TCR clonality versus pathologic tumor regression. A positive correlation was observed between pretherapy blood TCR richness and richness in tumors resected after neoadjuvant therapy (Spearman R ~ 0.82). Compared with tumor-adjacent uninvolved lung, resected tumors had greater TCR richness and clonality, and increases showed up in more of the dual-therapy-treated tumors.

Libraries were made using the immunoSEQ multiplex PCR assay. Concerning the study's data processing: Repertoires were summarized by richness and clonality, and significantly expanded and contracted clones were identified between pre- and post-therapy samples. This is the immuneACCESS table as TCRdb keeps it, with only in-frame sequences that have V and J called. A part of the clones is gone; compared with another copy, unresolved V genes explain less than half, and the rest is unexplained. V and J calls and clone size are those listed in that table; D and trimming were worked out from the DNA. This sample comprises about 28,000 clones, around 76% of them detected only once. The leading ten clones occupy 15% to 20% of the sample.

This TCR derives from an adult with non-small cell lung cancer. The sequencing used tumor tissue, collected after neoadjuvant nivolumab, alone or with ipilimumab, at or shortly before surgery. The receptor chain draws on TRBV5-1 and TRBJ1-1; the central 8 bases match TRBD1. DNA sequence: TGCGCCAGCAGCTTGGATCAGGGGGCCATGAACACTGAAGCTTTCTTT. It codes for CASSLDQGAMNTEAFF.